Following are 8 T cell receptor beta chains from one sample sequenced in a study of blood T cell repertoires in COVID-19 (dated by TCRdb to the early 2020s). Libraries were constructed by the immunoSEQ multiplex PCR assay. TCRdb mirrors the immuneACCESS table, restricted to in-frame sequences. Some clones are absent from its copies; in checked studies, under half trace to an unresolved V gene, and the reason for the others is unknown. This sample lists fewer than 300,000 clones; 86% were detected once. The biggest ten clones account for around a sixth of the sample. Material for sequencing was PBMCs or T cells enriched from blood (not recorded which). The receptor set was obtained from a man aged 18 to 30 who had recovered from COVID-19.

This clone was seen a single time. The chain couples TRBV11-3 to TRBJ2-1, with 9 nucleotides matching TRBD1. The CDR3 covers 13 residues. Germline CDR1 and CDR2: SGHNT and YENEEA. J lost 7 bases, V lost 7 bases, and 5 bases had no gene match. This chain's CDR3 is CASTGTGKNEQFF. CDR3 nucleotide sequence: TGTGCCAGCACAGGGACAGGGAAGAATGAGCAGTTCTTC.

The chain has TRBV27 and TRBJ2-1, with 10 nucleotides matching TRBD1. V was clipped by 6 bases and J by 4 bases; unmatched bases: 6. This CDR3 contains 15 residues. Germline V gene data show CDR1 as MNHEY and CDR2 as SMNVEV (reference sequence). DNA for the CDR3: TGTGCCAGCAGCCCTTCGGGACAGGGGTACAATGAGCAGTTCTTC. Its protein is CASSPSGQGYNEQFF.

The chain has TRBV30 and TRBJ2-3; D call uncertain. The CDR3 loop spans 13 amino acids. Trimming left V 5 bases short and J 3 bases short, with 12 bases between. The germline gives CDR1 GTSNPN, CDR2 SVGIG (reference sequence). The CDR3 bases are TGTGCCTGGCTTTGGCCTGGTACAGATACGCAGTATTTT. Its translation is CAWLWPGTDTQYF.

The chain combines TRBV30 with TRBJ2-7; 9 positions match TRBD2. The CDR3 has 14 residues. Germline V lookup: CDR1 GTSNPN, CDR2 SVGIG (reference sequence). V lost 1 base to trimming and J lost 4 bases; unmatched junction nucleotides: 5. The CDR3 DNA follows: TGTGCCTGGAGTGCTCTTAGCGGGGGTTACGAGCAGTACTTC. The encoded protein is CAWSALSGGYEQYF.

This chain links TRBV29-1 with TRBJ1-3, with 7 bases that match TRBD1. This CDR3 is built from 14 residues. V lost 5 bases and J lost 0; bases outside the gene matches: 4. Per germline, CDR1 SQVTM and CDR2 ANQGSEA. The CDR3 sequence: CSVSGQASGNTIYF. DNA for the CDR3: TGCAGCGTTTCTGGACAGGCCTCTGGAAACACCATATATTTT.

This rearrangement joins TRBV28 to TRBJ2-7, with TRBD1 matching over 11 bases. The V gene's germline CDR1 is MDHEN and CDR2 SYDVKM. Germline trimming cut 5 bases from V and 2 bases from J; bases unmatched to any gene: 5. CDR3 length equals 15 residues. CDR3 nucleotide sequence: TGTGCCAGCAGTGACCCGGGACAGGGGGCCTACGAGCAGTACTTC. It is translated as CASSDPGQGAYEQYF.

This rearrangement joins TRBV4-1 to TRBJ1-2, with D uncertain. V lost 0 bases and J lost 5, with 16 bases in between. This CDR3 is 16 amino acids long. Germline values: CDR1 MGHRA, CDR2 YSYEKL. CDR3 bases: TGCGCCAGCAGCCAAGATCGCGGCAGAGAGAATTATGGCTACACCTTC. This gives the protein CASSQDRGRENYGYTF.

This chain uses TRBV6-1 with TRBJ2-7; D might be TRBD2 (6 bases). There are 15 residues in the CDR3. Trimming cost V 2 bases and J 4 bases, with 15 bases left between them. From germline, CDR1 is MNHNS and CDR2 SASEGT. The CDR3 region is CASSESGGNLYEQYF. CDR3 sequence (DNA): TGTGCCAGCAGTGAATCGGGCGGGAATTTATACGAGCAGTACTTC.